This T cell receptor (beta chain) was captured by sequencing in a study of beta chain features in type 1 diabetes. Notes on the study in general: Type 1 diabetes patients had TCRB CDR3s that were shorter (moderately but significantly so) in all four CD4+ subsets. The study found that naive, central memory and Treg TCRB repertoires appeared more similar in patients than in healthy donors. Because the template was cDNA, high-expressing cells might be over-represented.

Trimming stripped 4 bases from V and 6 bases from J, with 10 bases between. Germline CDR1 reads MGHRA; CDR2 reads YSYEKL. This CDR3 is 12 amino acids long. A word on this clone: As yet, its antigen is unknown.

The authors reverse transcribed all of the isolated RNA, so sequencing captured expressed TCRB transcripts. The data were produced by immunoSEQ multiplex PCR, yet TCRdb's version contains in-frame clones alone and is incomplete. The sample contains 640,000 or so clones, about 14% of which appear only once. Sequenced sample: naive CD4+ T cells from blood. This chain connects TRBV4-1 to TRBJ2-7; D might be TRBD1 or TRBD2, each matching 6 bases. The receptor was isolated from a man aged 18 to 30 with type 1 diabetes. The CDR3 protein is CASSRGAREQYF. Here the CDR3 DNA reads TGCGCCAGCAGCCGGGGGGCGCGCGAGCAGTACTTC.